This entry concerns a single TCR beta chain. No antigen is known for it. Each sample had at least 6 million PBMCs isolated. The sample is drawn from a study of blood T cells in healthy people across ages. Sample-barcoded 5' priming and a J-beta primer mix drove a second PCR of 7 to 11 cycles. Sequencing recovered at least 3 million CDR3-containing paired-end reads from each sample. TCRdb ran MiXCR on the 5' RACE reads and lists one entry per CDR3 protein. Of roughly 2 million distinct CDR3 sequences listed, around half are singletons. Looked up from germline, CDR1 is SNHLY and CDR2 is FYNNEI. Trimming stripped 7 bases from V and 0 bases from J, with 15 bases between. The CDR3 totals 15 residues. Study findings and constraints: The study found more naive CD4+ cells and higher diversity in long-lived than aged donors.

This sequence joins TRBV2 and TRBJ1-2, with a tentative D call TRBD1 (6 bases). The source of this sequence is a middle-aged woman in good health. The sequencing sample was made of blood. For the CDR3, the DNA is TGTGCCAGCAATATGGACAGCCCCACTAACTATGGCTACACCTTC. Encoded protein: CASNMDSPTNYGYTF. Filled out from reference TRBV2 and TRBJ1-2, the complete variable domain reads EPEVTQTPSHQVTQMGQEVILRCVPISNHLYFYWYRQILGQKVEFLVSFYNNEISEKSEIFDDQFSVERPDGSNFTLKIRSTKLEDSAMYFCASNMDSPTNYGYTFGSGTRLTVV.